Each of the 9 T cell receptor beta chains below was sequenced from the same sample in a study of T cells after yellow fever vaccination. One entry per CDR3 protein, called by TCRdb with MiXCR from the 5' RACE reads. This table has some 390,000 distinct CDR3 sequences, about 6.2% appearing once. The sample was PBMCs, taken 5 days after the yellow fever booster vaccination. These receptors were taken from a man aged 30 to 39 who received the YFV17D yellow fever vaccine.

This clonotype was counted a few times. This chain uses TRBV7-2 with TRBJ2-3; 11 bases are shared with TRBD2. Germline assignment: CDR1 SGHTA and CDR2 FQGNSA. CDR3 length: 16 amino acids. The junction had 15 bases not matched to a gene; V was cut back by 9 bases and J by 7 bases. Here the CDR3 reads CASMGFSGRAPNTQYF. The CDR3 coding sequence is TGTGCCAGTATGGGGTTTAGCGGGAGGGCCCCAAATACGCAGTATTTT.

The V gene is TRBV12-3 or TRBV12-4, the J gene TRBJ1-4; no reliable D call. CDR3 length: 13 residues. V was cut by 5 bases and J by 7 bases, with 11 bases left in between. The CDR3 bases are TGTGCCAGCAGTCAAAATTTAGTTGAAAAACTGTTTTTT. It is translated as CASSQNLVEKLFF.

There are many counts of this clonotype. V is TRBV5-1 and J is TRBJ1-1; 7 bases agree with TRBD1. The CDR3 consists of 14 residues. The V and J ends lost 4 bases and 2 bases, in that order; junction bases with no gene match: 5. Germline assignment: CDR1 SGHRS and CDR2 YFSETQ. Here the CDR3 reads CASSVGTANTEAFF. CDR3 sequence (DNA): TGCGCCAGCAGCGTCGGGACAGCCAACACTGAAGCTTTCTTT.

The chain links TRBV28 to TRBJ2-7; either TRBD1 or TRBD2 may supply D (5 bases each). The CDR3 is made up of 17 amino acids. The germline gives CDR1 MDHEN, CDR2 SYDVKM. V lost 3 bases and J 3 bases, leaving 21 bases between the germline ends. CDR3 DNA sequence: TGTGCCAGCAGTTTGCCACTCGAGGGGCCCTCTCTCTACGAGCAGTACTTC. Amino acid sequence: CASSLPLEGPSLYEQYF.

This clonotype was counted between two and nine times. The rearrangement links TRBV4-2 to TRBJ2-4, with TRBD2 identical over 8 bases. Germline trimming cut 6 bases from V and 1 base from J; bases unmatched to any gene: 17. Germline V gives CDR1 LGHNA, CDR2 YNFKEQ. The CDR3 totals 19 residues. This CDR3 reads CASRHTPAGTRVAKNIQYF. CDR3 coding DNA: TGTGCCAGCAGACACACTCCGGCCGGGACTAGGGTTGCCAAAAACATTCAGTACTTC.

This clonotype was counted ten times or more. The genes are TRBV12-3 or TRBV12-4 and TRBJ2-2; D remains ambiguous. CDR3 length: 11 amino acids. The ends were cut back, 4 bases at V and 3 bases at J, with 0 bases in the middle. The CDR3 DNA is TGTGCCAGCAGTTACACCGGGGAGCTGTTTTTT. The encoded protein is CASSYTGELFF.

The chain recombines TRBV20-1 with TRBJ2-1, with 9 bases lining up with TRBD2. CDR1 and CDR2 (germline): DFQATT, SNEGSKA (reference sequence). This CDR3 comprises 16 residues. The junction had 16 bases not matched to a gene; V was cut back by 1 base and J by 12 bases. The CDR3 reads CSARGGSSGIWSGQFF. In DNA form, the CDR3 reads TGCAGTGCTAGAGGGGGCTCTAGCGGGATCTGGTCGGGGCAGTTCTTC.

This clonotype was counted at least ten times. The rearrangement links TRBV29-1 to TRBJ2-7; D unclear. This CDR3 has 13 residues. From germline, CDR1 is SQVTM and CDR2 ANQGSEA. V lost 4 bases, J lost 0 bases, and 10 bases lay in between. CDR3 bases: TGCAGCGTTGTCCAACAGAGCTCCTACGAGCAGTACTTC. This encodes CSVVQQSSYEQYF.

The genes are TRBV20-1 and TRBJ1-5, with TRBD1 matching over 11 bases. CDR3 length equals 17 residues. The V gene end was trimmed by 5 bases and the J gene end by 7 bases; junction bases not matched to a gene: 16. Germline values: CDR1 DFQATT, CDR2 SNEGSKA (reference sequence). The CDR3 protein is CSASDRGRLLRTQPQHF. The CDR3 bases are TGCAGTGCTTCGGACAGGGGGCGACTTCTTAGGACCCAGCCCCAGCATTTT.